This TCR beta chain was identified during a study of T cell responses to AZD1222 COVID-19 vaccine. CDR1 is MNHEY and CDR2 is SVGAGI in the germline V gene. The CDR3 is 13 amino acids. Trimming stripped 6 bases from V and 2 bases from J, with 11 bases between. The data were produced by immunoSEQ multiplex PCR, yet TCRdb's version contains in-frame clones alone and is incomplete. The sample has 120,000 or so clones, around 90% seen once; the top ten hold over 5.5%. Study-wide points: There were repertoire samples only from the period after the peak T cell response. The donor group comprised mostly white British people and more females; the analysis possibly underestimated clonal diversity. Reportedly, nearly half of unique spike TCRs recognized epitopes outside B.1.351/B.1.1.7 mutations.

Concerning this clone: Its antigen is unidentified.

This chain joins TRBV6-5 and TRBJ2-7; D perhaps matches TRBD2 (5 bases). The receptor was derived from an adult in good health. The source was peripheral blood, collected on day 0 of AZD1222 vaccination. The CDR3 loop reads CASRISGAYEQYF. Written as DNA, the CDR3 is TGTGCCAGCAGGATCTCCGGGGCCTACGAGCAGTACTTC.